Included here is one TCR beta chain sequence, with context. Its antigen is not known. These data are taken from a study of CXCR3-negative and CXCR3-positive naive CD8 T cells. Germline-derived CDR1 and CDR2 are MGHRA and YSYEKL. The CDR3 spans 13 residues. Via 5' RACE with UMI labels, TRB cDNA libraries were prepared. Each CDR3 protein gets one entry in TCRdb, which reprocessed the 5' RACE reads and gives no DNA. This sample contains approximately 130,000 distinct CDR3 sequences. Broader study findings: CXCR3-expressing naive cells carried TRB CDR3s more hydrophobic than those of CXCR3-negative naive cells.

The sample taken for sequencing was naive CXCR3+ CD8+ T cells from blood. Subset in this sample: CD45RO-CCR7+CD27+CD95- naive CD8+ T cells expressing CXCR3 (TNR3+). This clonotype originated in a human donor in good health. Some clones in this sample may be carry-over from other donors' samples. The chain combines TRBV4-1 with TRBJ2-1; TCRdb reports TRBD1, a call that lacks DNA to check it against. The CDR3 sequence is CASSRTGGNEQFF.